The clone carrying this T cell receptor (beta chain) was counted many times. Amplified TCR beta CDR3 regions came from RNA transcripts. A first-round RT-PCR of the TCR CDR3 used the HTBI primer set. From the multiplex PCR reads, TCRdb called clonotypes with MiXCR, one entry per CDR3 protein. Among some 550,000 distinct CDR3 sequences listed, approximately 16% were seen once. The sample is drawn from a study of T cells in Graves' hyperthyroidism and ophthalmopathy. This CDR3 spans 13 amino acids. The germline V gene has CDR1 SGHVS and CDR2 FQNEAQ. V was shortened by 5 bases and J by 9 bases, with 14 bases between the two germline ends.

The sample was blood. This TCR was sampled from a woman aged 40 to 50 with Graves' ophthalmopathy. The chain couples TRBV7-8 to TRBJ1-5, with D uncertain. CDR3 region: CASSPGVPGPQHF. CDR3 sequence (DNA): TGTGCCAGCAGCCCCGGGGTCCCTGGGCCCCAGCATTTT.